Included here is one T cell receptor beta chain sequence, with context. The record originates from a study of T cells in Graves' hyperthyroidism and ophthalmopathy. Amplified TCR beta CDR3 regions derived from RNA transcripts. When the TCR CDR3 underwent first-round RT-PCR, the HTBI primer set was used. TCRdb used MiXCR to reprocess the multiplex PCR reads, holding one entry per CDR3 protein. Of 800,000 or so distinct CDR3 sequences listed, over 35% are singletons. The V gene lost 6 bases and the J gene lost 5 bases, with 16 bases spanning the gap. CDR1 is SGHTA, CDR2 FQGNSA, per germline. The CDR3 consists of 15 residues.

Material: blood. This TCR was recovered from a man aged 18 to 30 with Graves' hyperthyroidism. This chain links TRBV7-2 with TRBJ2-2; D not certain. The CDR3 DNA follows: TGTGCCAGCAGATGGTCGGCTGGGCGGACCGGGGAGCTGTTTTTT. Encoded protein: CASRWSAGRTGELFF. Complete variable domain (other parts from reference TRBV7-2 and TRBJ2-2): GAGVSQSPSNKVTEKGKDVELRCDPISGHTALYWYRQSLGQGLEFLIYFQGNSAPDKSGLPSDRFSAERTGGSVSTLTIQRTQQEDSAVYLCASRWSAGRTGELFFGEGSRLTVL.